The 20 T cell receptor beta chains below were found in one sample sequenced in a study of T-cell reconstitution after alpha-beta-depleted transplantation in children. Unique molecular identifiers were incorporated when the TCRbeta library was constructed. TCRdb reanalysed the PCR reads using MiXCR and keeps one entry per CDR3 protein. The table shows around 580,000 distinct CDR3 sequences, with roughly 27% occurring only once. Sequenced here: PBMCs, sampled before TCRalphabeta/CD19-depleted stem cell transplant. The receptor source for this set is a boy in the first two years of life with Wiskott-Aldrich syndrome, due to receive a stem cell transplant.

The V and J genes are TRBV5-1 and TRBJ2-7, with 8 bases matching TRBD1. Germline CDR1 is SGHRS and CDR2 is YFSETQ. The CDR3 length is 16 residues. V dropped 1 base and J dropped 3; count of bases not matched to a gene: 9. In nucleotides, the CDR3 is TGCGCCAGCAGCTTGTCTACGGGACAGGCCGACTACGAGCAGTACTTC. Translating it yields CASSLSTGQADYEQYF.

The CDR3 region is CSASGTSQETQYF. As DNA, the CDR3 is TGCAGTGCTTCGGGTACTAGTCAAGAGACCCAGTACTTC. The chain links TRBV20-1 to TRBJ2-5, with D possibly matching TRBD2 (5 bases). CDR3 size: 13 residues. V shed 5 bases and J shed 2 bases, with 12 bases lying between them. In germline, CDR1 is DFQATT, CDR2 SNEGSKA (reference sequence).

The chain employs TRBV12-3 or TRBV12-4 and TRBJ2-1; 11 positions agree with TRBD1. This CDR3 comprises 17 residues. Trimming took 5 bases from V and 4 from J; bases not matched to a gene: 10. The DNA for the CDR3 is TGTGCCAGCAGTATTTTTGCCGGGACAGGGGGATACAATGAGCAGTTCTTC. Protein product: CASSIFAGTGGYNEQFF.

This clonotype was seen more than once but under ten times. This chain joins TRBV5-1 and TRBJ2-5, with D perhaps TRBD1 (6 bases). The CDR3 totals 15 residues. Trimming cost V 6 bases and J 0 bases, with 15 bases left between them. The germline V gene has CDR1 SGHRS and CDR2 YFSETQ. The DNA for the CDR3 is TGCGCCAGCACCCCAATAGGGACAAACCAAGAGACCCAGTACTTC. Translating it yields CASTPIGTNQETQYF.

This clonotype has more than one count but fewer than ten. V and J are TRBV12-3 or TRBV12-4 and TRBJ1-6, with a tentative D call TRBD1 (5 bases). The CDR3 is made up of 13 amino acids. V lost 1 base and J lost 14, with 12 bases in between. The CDR3 is CASSLGGKRSLHF. The CDR3 coding sequence is TGTGCCAGCAGTTTAGGGGGGAAAAGATCCCTCCACTTT.

The gene calls are TRBV27 and TRBJ2-7; D is unresolved. The CDR3 extends over 13 amino acids. Germline-derived CDR1 and CDR2 are MNHEY and SMNVEV (reference sequence). Trimming took off 2 bases at V and 4 bases at J, with 9 bases between the two ends. The CDR3 loop is CASSLGTYYEQYF. CDR3 coding DNA: TGTGCCAGCAGTTTAGGTACCTATTACGAGCAGTACTTC.

This chain connects TRBV6-1 to TRBJ2-3, with D maybe TRBD1 (6 bases). Germline V lookup: CDR1 MNHNS, CDR2 SASEGT. This CDR3 comprises 17 residues. Trimming removed 6 bases from V and 0 bases from J, with 19 bases in between. The CDR3, as DNA: TGTGCCAGCAGGCGGATTGGGACATACACTAGCACAGATACGCAGTATTTT. The encoded protein is CASRRIGTYTSTDTQYF.

The V and J genes are TRBV10-3 and TRBJ1-1; the D gene is possibly TRBD1 (5 bases). Germline CDR1 reads ENHRY; CDR2 reads SYGVKD. V was pared by 10 bases and J by 8 bases, with 17 bases between. This CDR3 spans 12 amino acids. The CDR3 coding sequence is TGTGCCACCGGGACTGGGACTGGGGAAGCTTTCTTT. It codes for CATGTGTGEAFF.

In this sample, this clonotype turned up a few times. The V and J genes are TRBV20-1 and TRBJ2-1; D not resolved. The germline V gene has CDR1 DFQATT and CDR2 SNEGSKA (reference sequence). This CDR3 is built from 13 residues. V lost 0 bases and J 7 bases, leaving 10 bases between the germline ends. The chain's CDR3 is CSARDRIRNEQFF. CDR3 DNA sequence: TGCAGTGCTAGAGATCGAATTCGGAATGAGCAGTTCTTC.

The chain combines TRBV29-1 with TRBJ2-1; TRBD2 might be the D (5 bases). CDR1 and CDR2 from the germline V gene are SQVTM and ANQGSEA. The CDR3 spans 13 residues. Between the trimmed V and J ends, which lost 4 bases and 8 bases, there was a span of 15 bases. CDR3 sequence (DNA): TGCAGCGTTGGACCCTTGAGGGTGGATGAGCAGTTCTTC. It translates to CSVGPLRVDEQFF.

The chain uses TRBV6-1 and TRBJ2-3; D may be TRBD1 (5 bases). CDR1 is MNHNS and CDR2 is SASEGT in the germline V gene. Between the trimmed V and J ends, which lost 6 bases and 2 bases, there was a span of 12 bases. The CDR3 runs 14 residues. The CDR3 sequence: CASRPWGATDTQYF. In DNA, the CDR3 is TGTGCCAGCAGACCTTGGGGCGCCACAGATACGCAGTATTTT.

This sequence joins TRBV10-3 and TRBJ2-3, with D possibly being TRBD1 (6 bases). The CDR3 is made up of 16 amino acids. The germline CDR1 and CDR2 sequences are ENHRY and SYGVKD. V lost 6 bases, J lost 4 bases, and 20 bases lay in between. This chain's CDR3 is CAISKQNRVSADTQYF. The DNA of the CDR3 is TGTGCCATCAGCAAACAAAACAGGGTGTCAGCAGATACGCAGTATTTT.

The gene calls are TRBV12-3 or TRBV12-4 and TRBJ2-7; D is unresolved. There are 12 residues in the CDR3. Trimming shortened V by 3 bases and J by 6 bases, and 9 bases separated the two germline ends. This chain's CDR3 is CASSFMRGEQYF. As DNA, the CDR3 is TGTGCCAGCAGTTTCATGCGTGGCGAGCAGTACTTC.

The chain employs TRBV6-5 and TRBJ2-7, with 8 bases identical to TRBD2. The trim removed 1 base at V and 0 bases at J, leaving 2 bases unmatched. The CDR3 spans 15 residues. The V gene's germline CDR1 is MNHEY and CDR2 SVGAGI. CDR3 coding DNA: TGTGCCAGCAGTTACTGGAGCGGGAGCTCCTACGAGCAGTACTTC. It encodes CASSYWSGSSYEQYF.

In DNA, the CDR3 is TGTGCCAGCAGTGAGGGGACAGGGCCCACAGATACGCAGTATTTT. Translation gives CASSEGTGPTDTQYF. The chain carries TRBV25-1 and TRBJ2-3, with 9 bases that match TRBD1. Trimming removed 3 bases from V and 2 bases from J; junction bases left unmatched: 3. This CDR3 region has 15 residues. From germline, CDR1 is MGHDK and CDR2 SYGVNS.

This clonotype was counted only a few times. The chain recombines TRBV12-3 or TRBV12-4 with TRBJ2-1, with TRBD2 identical over 7 bases. The CDR3 is made up of 15 amino acids. The V and J ends lost 4 bases and 2 bases, in that order; junction bases with no gene match: 5. CDR3 DNA sequence: TGTGCCAGCAGTTCCAGGACTAGAGCCTACAATGAGCAGTTCTTC. Amino acids: CASSSRTRAYNEQFF.

The V and J genes are TRBV6-5 and TRBJ1-5, with D unclear. This CDR3 comprises 13 residues. The germline gives CDR1 MNHEY, CDR2 SVGAGI. Trimming pared 6 bases from V and 0 bases from J, leaving 6 bases between. The CDR3 protein is CASRPDSNQPQHF. Here the CDR3 DNA reads TGTGCCAGCAGACCGGATAGCAATCAGCCCCAGCATTTT.

This clonotype was counted only a few times. V usage is TRBV6-6 and J usage is TRBJ1-2; D gene uncertain. With 1 base removed from V and 7 bases from J, the gap between germline ends came to 4 bases. CDR1 and CDR2 (germline): MNHNY, SVGAGI (reference sequence). CDR3 length: 11 residues. Here the CDR3 DNA reads TGTGCCAGCAGTTACTACCGTGGCTACACCTTC. This translates into CASSYYRGYTF.

This sequence joins TRBV18 and TRBJ2-1; tentative D call: TRBD2 (6 bases). Germline V gene lookup returns CDR1 KGHSH and CDR2 LQKENI. The V end lost 3 bases, the J end lost 12 bases, and 21 bases lay between the germline ends. The length of the CDR3 is 15 residues. CDR3 residues: CASSPLGGTKAMQFF. The CDR3 DNA follows: TGTGCCAGCTCACCGCTCGGCGGGACCAAGGCGATGCAGTTCTTC.

This clonotype has more than one count but fewer than ten. The V and J genes are TRBV7-2 and TRBJ2-5, with 10 bases fitting TRBD2. V shed 0 bases and J 5 bases; nucleotides not matched to a gene: 6. This CDR3 has 16 amino acids. Germline V gene lookup returns CDR1 SGHTA and CDR2 FQGNSA. Here the CDR3 reads CASSLAQGTSAETQYF. The CDR3 coding sequence is TGTGCCAGCAGCTTAGCCCAAGGGACTAGCGCGGAGACCCAGTACTTC. Complete variable domain (other parts from reference TRBV7-2 and TRBJ2-5): GAGVSQSPSNKVTEKGKDVELRCDPISGHTALYWYRQSLGQGLEFLIYFQGNSAPDKSGLPSDRFSAERTGGSVSTLTIQRTQQEDSAVYLCASSLAQGTSAETQYFGPGTRLLVL.